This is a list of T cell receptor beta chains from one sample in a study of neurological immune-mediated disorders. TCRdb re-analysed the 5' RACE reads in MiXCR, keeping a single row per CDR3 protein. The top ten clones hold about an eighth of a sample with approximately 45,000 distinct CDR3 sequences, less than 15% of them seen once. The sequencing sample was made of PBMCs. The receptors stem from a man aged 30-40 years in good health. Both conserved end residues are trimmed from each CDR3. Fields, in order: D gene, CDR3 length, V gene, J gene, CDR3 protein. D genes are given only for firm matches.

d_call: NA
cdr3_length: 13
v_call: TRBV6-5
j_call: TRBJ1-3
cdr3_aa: ASSYSSLSGNTIY

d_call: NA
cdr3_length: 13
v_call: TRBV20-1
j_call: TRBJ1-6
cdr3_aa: SARDQDRDNSPLH

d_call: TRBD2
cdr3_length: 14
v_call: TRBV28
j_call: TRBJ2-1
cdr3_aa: ASSPRLAGVPNEQF

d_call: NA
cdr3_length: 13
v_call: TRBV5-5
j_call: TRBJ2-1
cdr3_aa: ASSRADSSYNEQF

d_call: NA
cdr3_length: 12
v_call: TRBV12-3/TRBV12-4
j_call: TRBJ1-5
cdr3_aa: ASSFAGADQPQH

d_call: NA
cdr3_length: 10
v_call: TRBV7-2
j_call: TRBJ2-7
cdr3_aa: ASSSDLAEQY

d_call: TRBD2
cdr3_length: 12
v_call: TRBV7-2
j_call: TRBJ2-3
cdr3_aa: ASSSGLVADTQY

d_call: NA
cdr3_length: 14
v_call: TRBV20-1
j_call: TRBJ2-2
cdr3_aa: SARVFGSGYTGELF

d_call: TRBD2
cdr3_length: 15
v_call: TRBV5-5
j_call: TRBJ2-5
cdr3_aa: ASSTGTSGYGGETQY

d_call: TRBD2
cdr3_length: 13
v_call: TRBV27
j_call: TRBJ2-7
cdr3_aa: ASSSASGSSYEQY

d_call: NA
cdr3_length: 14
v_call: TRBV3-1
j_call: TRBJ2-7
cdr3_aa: ASSPKDRPLVGEQY

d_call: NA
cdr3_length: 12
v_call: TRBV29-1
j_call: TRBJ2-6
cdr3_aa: SAAPGVGANVLT

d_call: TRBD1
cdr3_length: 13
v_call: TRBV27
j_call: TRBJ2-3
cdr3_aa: ASSSRGHEKDTQY

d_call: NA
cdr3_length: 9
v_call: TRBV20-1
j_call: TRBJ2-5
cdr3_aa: SASFGETQY

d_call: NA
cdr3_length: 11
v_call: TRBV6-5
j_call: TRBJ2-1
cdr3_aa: ASSYHTSGEQF

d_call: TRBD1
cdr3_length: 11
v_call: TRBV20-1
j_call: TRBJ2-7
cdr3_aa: RGGTGGIYEQY

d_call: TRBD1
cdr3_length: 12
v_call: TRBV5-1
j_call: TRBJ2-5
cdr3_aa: ASSHWTGAKNQY

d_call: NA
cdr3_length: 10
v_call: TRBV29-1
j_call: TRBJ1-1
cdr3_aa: SAGTERTEAF

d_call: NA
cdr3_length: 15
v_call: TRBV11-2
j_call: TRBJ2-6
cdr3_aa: ASSPQRGGGGANVLT

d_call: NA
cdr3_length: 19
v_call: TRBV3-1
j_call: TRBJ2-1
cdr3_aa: ASSQDRFYTSSQREYNEQF

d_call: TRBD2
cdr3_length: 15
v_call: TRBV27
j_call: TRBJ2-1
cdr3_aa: ASSARLAGSSYNEQF

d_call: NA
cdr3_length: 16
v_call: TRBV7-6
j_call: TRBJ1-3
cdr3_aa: ASSLAPGSGSSGNTIY

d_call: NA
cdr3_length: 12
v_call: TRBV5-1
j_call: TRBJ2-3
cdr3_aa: ASSLAAVLDTQY

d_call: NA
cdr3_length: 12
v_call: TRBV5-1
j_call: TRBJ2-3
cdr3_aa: ASSLASSTDTQY

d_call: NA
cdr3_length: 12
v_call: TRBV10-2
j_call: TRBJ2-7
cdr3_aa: ASSEWVATNEQY

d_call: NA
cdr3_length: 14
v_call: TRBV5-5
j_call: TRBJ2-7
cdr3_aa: ASSFSEGLAGYEQY

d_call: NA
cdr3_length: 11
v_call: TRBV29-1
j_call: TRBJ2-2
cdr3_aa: SVIRGDTGELF

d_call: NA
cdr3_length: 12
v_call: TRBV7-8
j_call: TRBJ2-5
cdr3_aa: ASSLGQHQETQY

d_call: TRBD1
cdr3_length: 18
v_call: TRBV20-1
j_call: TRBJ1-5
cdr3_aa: SARRQGRALGIGLNQPQH

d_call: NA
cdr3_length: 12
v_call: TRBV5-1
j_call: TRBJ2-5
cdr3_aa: ASSLGGPRETQY

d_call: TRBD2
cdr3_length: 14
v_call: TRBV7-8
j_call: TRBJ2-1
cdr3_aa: ASSLAPGLAGDEQF